The entry that follows covers one T cell receptor beta chain sequence. Produced via immunoSEQ multiplex PCR; TCRdb's table is partial and in-frame only. The table records some 150,000 clones, more than 80% of them present only once. CDR3 length: 14 residues. V lost 5 bases to trimming and J lost 4 bases; unmatched junction nucleotides: 7. Per germline, CDR1 SGHTA and CDR2 FQGNSA. The entry originates in a study of control samples from healthy donors and cancer patients. The receptor's source is a man between 18 and 35 years old in good health. The rearrangement uses TRBV7-2 and TRBJ2-7; 8 bases agree with TRBD1. Source material: blood. The CDR3: CASSRTGSSYEQYF. The DNA for the CDR3 is TGTGCCAGCAGCCGGACAGGGAGCTCGTACGAGCAGTACTTC.